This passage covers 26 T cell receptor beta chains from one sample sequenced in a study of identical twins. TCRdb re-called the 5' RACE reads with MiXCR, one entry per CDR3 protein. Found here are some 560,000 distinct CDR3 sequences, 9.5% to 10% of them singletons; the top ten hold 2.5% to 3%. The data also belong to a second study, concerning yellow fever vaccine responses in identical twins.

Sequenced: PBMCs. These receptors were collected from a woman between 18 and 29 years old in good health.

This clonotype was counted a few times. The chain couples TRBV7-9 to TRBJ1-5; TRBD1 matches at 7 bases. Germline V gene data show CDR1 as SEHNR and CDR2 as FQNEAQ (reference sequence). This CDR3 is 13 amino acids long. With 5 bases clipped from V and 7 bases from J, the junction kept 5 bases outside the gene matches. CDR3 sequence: CASSVDRVQPQHF. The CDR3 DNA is TGTGCCAGCAGCGTTGACAGGGTACAGCCCCAGCATTTT.

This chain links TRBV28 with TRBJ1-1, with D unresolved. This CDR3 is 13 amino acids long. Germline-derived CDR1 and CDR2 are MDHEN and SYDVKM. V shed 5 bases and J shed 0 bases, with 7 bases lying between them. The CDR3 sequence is CASSLPMNTEAFF. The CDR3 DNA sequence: TGTGCCAGCAGTCTACCAATGAACACTGAAGCTTTCTTT.

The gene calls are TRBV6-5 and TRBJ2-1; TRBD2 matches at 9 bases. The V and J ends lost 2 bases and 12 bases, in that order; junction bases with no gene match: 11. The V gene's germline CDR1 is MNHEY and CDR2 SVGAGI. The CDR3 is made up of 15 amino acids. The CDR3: CASSYTGTSSSGQFF. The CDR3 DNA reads TGTGCCAGCAGTTACACGGGGACTAGCTCGTCCGGGCAGTTCTTC.

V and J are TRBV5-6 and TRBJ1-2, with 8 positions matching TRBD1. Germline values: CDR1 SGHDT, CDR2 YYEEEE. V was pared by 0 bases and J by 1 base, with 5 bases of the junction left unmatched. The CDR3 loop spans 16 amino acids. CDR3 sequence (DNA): TGTGCCAGCAGCTTGGCCGACAGGGGTGTTAACTATGGCTACACCTTC. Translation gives CASSLADRGVNYGYTF.

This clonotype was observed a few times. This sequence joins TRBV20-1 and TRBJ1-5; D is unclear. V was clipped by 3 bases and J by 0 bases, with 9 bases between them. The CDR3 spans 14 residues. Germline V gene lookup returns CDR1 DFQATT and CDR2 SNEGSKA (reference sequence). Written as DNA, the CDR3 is TGCAGTGCTAGTCACCTGTATAGCAATCAGCCCCAGCATTTT. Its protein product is CSASHLYSNQPQHF.

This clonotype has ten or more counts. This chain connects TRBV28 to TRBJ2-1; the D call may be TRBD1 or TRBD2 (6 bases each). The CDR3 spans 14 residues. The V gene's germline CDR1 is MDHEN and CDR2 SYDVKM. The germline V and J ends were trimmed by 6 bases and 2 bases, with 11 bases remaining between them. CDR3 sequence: CASSLRGPYNEQFF. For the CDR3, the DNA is TGTGCCAGCAGCCTCCGGGGGCCCTACAATGAGCAGTTCTTC. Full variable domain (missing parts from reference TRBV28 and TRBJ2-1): DVKVTQSSRYLVKRTGEKVFLECVQDMDHENMFWYRQDPGLGLRLIYFSYDVKMKEKGDIPEGYSVSREKKERFSLILESASTNQTSMYLCASSLRGPYNEQFFGPGTRLTVL.

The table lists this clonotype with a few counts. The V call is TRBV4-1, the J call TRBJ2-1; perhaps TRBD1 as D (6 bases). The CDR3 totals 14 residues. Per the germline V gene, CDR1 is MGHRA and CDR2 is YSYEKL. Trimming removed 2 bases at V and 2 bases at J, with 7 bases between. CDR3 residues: CASSQRTAYNEQFF. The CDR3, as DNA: TGCGCCAGCAGCCAAAGGACAGCCTACAATGAGCAGTTCTTC.

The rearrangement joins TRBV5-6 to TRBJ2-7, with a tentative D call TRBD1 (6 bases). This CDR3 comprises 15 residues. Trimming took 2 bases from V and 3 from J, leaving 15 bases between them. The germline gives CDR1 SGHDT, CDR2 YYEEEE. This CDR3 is CASSFGADRDYEQYF. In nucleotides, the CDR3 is TGTGCCAGCAGCTTCGGCGCGGACAGAGACTACGAGCAGTACTTC.

The CDR3 nucleotides read TGTGCCAGCAGCGAGAGTAGCAAGGCAGATACGCAGTATTTT. This encodes CASSESSKADTQYF. This chain links TRBV9 with TRBJ2-3; D ambiguous. V shed 3 bases and J shed 4 bases, with 12 bases lying between them. This CDR3 region has 14 residues. CDR1 is SGDLS, CDR2 YYNGEE, per germline.

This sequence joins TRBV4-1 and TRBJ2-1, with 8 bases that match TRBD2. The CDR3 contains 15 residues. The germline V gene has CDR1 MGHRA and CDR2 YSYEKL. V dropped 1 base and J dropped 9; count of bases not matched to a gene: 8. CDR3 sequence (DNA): TGCGCCAGCAGCCAAGGGGTGGTAGCGGGGCTTGAGCAGTTCTTC. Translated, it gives CASSQGVVAGLEQFF.

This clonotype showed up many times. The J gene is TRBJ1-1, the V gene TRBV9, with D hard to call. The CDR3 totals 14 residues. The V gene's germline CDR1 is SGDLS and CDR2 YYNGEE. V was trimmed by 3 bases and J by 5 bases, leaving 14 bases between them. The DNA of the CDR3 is TGTGCCAGCAGCGGACCGCAACTGGGGACTGAAGCTTTCTTT. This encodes CASSGPQLGTEAFF.

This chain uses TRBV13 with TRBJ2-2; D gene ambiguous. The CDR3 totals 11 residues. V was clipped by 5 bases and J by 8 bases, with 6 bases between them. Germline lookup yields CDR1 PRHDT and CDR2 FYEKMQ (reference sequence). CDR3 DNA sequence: TGTGCCAGCAGCAACTCGGGGGAGCTGTTTTTT. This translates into CASSNSGELFF.

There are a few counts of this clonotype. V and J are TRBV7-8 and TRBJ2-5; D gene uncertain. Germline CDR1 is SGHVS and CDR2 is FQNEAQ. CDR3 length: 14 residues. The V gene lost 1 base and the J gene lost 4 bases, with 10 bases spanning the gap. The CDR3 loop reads CASSLELGRETQYF. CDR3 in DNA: TGTGCCAGCAGCTTAGAGCTCGGTAGAGAGACCCAGTACTTC.

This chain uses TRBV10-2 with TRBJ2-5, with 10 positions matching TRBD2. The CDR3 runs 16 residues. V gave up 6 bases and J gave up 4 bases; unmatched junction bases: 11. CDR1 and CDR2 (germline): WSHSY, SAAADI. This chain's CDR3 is CASRDNLAGGRETQYF. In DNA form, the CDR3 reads TGCGCCAGCAGGGATAACTTAGCGGGGGGAAGAGAGACCCAGTACTTC.

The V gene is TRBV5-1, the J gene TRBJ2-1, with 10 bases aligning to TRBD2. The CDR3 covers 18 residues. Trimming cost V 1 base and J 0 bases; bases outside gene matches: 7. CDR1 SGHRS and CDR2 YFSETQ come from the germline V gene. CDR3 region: CASSLPSGRPSSYNEQFF. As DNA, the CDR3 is TGCGCCAGCAGCTTGCCTAGCGGGAGACCGAGCTCCTACAATGAGCAGTTCTTC.

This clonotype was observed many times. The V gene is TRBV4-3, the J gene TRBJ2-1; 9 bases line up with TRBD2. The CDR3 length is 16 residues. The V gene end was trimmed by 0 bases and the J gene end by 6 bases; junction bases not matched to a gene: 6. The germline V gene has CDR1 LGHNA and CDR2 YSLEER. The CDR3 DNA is TGCGCCAGCAGCCAAGATGCGGGAGGGCCTACCAATGAGCAGTTCTTC. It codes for CASSQDAGGPTNEQFF.

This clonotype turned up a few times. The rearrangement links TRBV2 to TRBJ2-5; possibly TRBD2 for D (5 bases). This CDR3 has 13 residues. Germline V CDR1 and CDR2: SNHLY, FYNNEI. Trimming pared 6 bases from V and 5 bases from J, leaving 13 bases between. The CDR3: CASREAGRETQYF. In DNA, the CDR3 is TGTGCCAGCAGGGAGGCCGGACGTGAGACCCAGTACTTC.

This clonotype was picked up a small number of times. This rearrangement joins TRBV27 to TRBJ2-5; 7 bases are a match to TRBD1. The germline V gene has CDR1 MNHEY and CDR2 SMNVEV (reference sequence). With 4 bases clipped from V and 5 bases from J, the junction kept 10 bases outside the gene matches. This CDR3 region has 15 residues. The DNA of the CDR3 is TGTGCCAGCAGTTCCCGCCCTGGGACAGCCGAGACCCAGTACTTC. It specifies CASSSRPGTAETQYF.

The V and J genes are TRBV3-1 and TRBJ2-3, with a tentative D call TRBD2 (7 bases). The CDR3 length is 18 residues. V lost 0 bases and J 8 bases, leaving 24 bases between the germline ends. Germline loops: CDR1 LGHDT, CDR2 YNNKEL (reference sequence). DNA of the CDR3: TGTGCCAGCAGCCAAGAAATCTCAGGCGGGGGCCCACAGGTTACGCAGTATTTT. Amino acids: CASSQEISGGGPQVTQYF.

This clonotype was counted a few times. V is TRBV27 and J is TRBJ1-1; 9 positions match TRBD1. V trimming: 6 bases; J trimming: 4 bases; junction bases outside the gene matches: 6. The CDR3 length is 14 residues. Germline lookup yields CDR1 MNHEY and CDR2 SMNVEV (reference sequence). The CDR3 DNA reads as TGTGCCAGCAGACAGGGGGCTCGGAGCACTGAAGCTTTCTTT. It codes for CASRQGARSTEAFF.

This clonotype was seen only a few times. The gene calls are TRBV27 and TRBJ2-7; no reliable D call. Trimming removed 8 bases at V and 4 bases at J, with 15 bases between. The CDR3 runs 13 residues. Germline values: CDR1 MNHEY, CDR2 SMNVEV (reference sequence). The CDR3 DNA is TGTGCCAGCGCACCTGGAGTCGGATACGAGCAGTACTTC. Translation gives CASAPGVGYEQYF.

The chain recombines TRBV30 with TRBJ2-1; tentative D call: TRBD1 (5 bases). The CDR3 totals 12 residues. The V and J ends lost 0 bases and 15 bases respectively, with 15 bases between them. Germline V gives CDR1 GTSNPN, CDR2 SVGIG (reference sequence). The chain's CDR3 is CAWSVRADRGFF. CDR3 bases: TGTGCCTGGAGTGTACGGGCGGATAGGGGGTTCTTC.

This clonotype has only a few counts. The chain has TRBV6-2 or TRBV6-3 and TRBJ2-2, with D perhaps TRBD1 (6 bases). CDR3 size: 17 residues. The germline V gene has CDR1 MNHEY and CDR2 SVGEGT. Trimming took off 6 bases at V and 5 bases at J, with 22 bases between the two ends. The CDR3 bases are TGTGCCAGCAGCTTAACTGGACAGAGCACGTGGACCGGGGAGCTGTTTTTT. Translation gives CASSLTGQSTWTGELFF.

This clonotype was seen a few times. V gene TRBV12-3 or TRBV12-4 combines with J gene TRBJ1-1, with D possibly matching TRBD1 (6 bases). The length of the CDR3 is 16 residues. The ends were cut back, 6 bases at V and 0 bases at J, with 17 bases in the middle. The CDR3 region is CASRHPGGPMNTEAFF. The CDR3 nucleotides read TGTGCCAGCAGGCATCCGGGGGGGCCGATGAACACTGAAGCTTTCTTT.

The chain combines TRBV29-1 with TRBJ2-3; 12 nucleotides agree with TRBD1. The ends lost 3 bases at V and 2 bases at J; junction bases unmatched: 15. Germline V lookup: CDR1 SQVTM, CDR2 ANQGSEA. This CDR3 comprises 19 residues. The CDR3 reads CSVDGTGGRPETLTDTQYF. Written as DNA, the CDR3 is TGCAGCGTTGACGGGACAGGGGGCCGGCCAGAGACACTCACAGATACGCAGTATTTT.

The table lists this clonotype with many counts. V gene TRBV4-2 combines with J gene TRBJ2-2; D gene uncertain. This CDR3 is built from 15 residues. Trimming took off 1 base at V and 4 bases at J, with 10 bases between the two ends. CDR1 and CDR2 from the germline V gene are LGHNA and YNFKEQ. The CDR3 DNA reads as TGTGCCAGCAGCCAAGCCTCAGCGTTCACCGGGGAGCTGTTTTTT. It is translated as CASSQASAFTGELFF.